These 27 T cell receptor beta chains were all obtained from the same sample, sequenced in a study of control samples from healthy donors and cancer patients. TCRdb keeps only in-frame clones here, not all; method: immunoSEQ multiplex PCR. The sample gives approximately 110,000 clones, roughly 91% of which show up once; approximately 18% is in the top ten. The sample consisted of blood. These receptors were taken from a woman aged 50 to 60 in good health.

CDR3 in DNA: TGTGCCAGCAGTCACGGGACTAGCGGGAATTACAATGAGCAGTTCTTC. Its translation: CASSHGTSGNYNEQFF. V is TRBV7-2 and J is TRBJ2-1; 13 positions agree with TRBD2. The junction had 6 bases not matched to a gene; V was cut back by 6 bases and J by 4 bases. Germline CDR1 is SGHTA and CDR2 is FQGNSA. CDR3 size: 16 residues. Full variable domain (missing parts from reference TRBV7-2 and TRBJ2-1): GAGVSQSPSNKVTEKGKDVELRCDPISGHTALYWYRQSLGQGLEFLIYFQGNSAPDKSGLPSDRFSAERTGGSVSTLTIQRTQQEDSAVYLCASSHGTSGNYNEQFFGPGTRLTVL.

The V call is TRBV27, the J call TRBJ2-2, with 14 bases that match TRBD2. After removal of 5 bases from V and 4 bases from J, the junction contained 9 bases not matched to a gene. The CDR3 is 18 residues long. Germline loops: CDR1 MNHEY, CDR2 SMNVEV (reference sequence). The CDR3 spells CASSGGGGLAGGTGELFF. The CDR3 region has the DNA TGTGCCAGCAGTGGAGGGGGCGGACTAGCGGGGGGCACCGGGGAGCTGTTTTTT.

This clone came up a few times. This chain connects TRBV10-2 to TRBJ1-6; D gene uncertain. The CDR3 is made up of 14 amino acids. V lost 2 bases and J 4 bases, leaving 6 bases between the germline ends. Germline CDR1 and CDR2: WSHSY and SAAADI. The CDR3 bases are TGCGCCAGCAGTGAGAGTCAGTATAATTCACCCCTCCACTTT. The encoded protein is CASSESQYNSPLHF.

As regards this clone: At one of its ends the junction is not consistent with the germline gene, which may arise from a read error. This chain connects TRBV7-8 to TRBJ1-2; tentative D call: TRBD1 (5 bases). CDR1 SGHVS and CDR2 FQNEAQ come from the germline V gene. The CDR3 covers 14 residues. CDR3 in amino acids: CASSLGRSNYSYTF. CDR3 sequence (DNA): TGTGCCAGCAGCTTGGGACGTTCGAACTATAGCTACACCTTC.

This clone was found a few times. The rearrangement joins TRBV19 to TRBJ1-6; TRBD1 agrees at 7 bases. Per the germline V gene, CDR1 is LNHDA and CDR2 is SQIVND (reference sequence). Germline trimming cut 4 bases from V and 7 bases from J; bases unmatched to any gene: 7. The CDR3 consists of 15 residues. The CDR3 DNA sequence: TGTGCCAGTAGTAAGTGGGACAGCTCCAATTCACCCCTCCACTTT. This encodes CASSKWDSSNSPLHF.

This clone occurred once. The chain links TRBV18 to TRBJ1-5, with 9 bases fitting TRBD1. This CDR3 is 16 amino acids long. Germline V gives CDR1 KGHSH, CDR2 LQKENI. The junction had 5 bases not matched to a gene; V was cut back by 3 bases and J by 2 bases. CDR3 region: CASSPRQGGGNQPQHF. CDR3 coding DNA: TGTGCCAGCTCACCCCGACAGGGGGGCGGCAATCAGCCCCAGCATTTT.

The chain links TRBV6-2 or TRBV6-3 to TRBJ2-5; D is perhaps TRBD1 or TRBD2 (6 bases each). Germline V gives CDR1 MNHEY, CDR2 SVGEGT. This CDR3 has 14 residues. Trimming shortened V by 4 bases and J by 2 bases, and 11 bases separated the two germline ends. This CDR3 is CASSSGGGQETQYF. The CDR3 coding sequence is TGTGCCAGCAGTTCCGGGGGCGGACAAGAGACCCAGTACTTC.

The chain joins TRBV13 to TRBJ2-5; TRBD2 agrees at 11 bases. CDR3 length: 15 residues. Per germline, CDR1 PRHDT and CDR2 FYEKMQ (reference sequence). Losses at the gene ends were 4 bases for V and 4 bases for J; bases not matched to a gene: 5. CDR3 nucleotide sequence: TGTGCCAGCAGCTATCTAGCGGGGGGAGGAGAGACCCAGTACTTC. The encoded protein is CASSYLAGGGETQYF. Looking up the rest from reference TRBV13 and TRBJ2-5 gives the full variable domain: AAGVIQSPRHLIKEKRETATLKCYPIPRHDTVYWYQQGPGQDPQFLISFYEKMQSDKGSIPDRFSAQQFSDYHSELNMSSLELGDSALYFCASSYLAGGGETQYFGPGTRLLVL.

The V gene is TRBV9, the J gene TRBJ1-2; 8 positions agree with TRBD1. Germline CDR1 and CDR2: SGDLS and YYNGEE. The V segment lost 4 bases and the J segment 3 bases; nucleotides outside the gene matches: 8. This CDR3 spans 15 amino acids. The CDR3 nucleotides read TGTGCCAGCAGCCCGAGGACAGGGAAAGACTATGGCTACACCTTC. Residues: CASSPRTGKDYGYTF.

The chain joins TRBV7-3 to TRBJ1-1; D remains ambiguous. The V and J ends lost 1 base and 0 bases respectively, with 9 bases between them. Germline V gene lookup returns CDR1 SGHTA and CDR2 FQGTGA. The CDR3 loop spans 15 amino acids. CDR3 region: CASSLRGDLNTEAFF. The CDR3 DNA sequence: TGTGCCAGCAGCTTAAGAGGCGATCTGAACACTGAAGCTTTCTTT.

The chain recombines TRBV6-1 with TRBJ2-2; no definite D call. The V end lost 1 base, the J end lost 0 bases, and 9 bases lay between the germline ends. Germline V gene sequence: CDR1 MNHNS, CDR2 SASEGT. The CDR3 extends over 16 amino acids. In nucleotides, the CDR3 is TGTGCCAGCAGTGAAGGGCGGCCACCGAACACCGGGGAGCTGTTTTTT. Amino acid sequence: CASSEGRPPNTGELFF.

The chain carries TRBV5-6 and TRBJ2-5; the match to TRBD2 covers 9 bases. CDR1 is SGHDT, CDR2 YYEEEE, per germline. The trim removed 3 bases at V and 5 bases at J, leaving 8 bases unmatched. This CDR3 spans 15 amino acids. In DNA, the CDR3 is TGTGCCAGCAGCTGGGATAGCGGGGGCGGGGAGACCCAGTACTTC. The encoded protein is CASSWDSGGGETQYF.

V and J are TRBV15 and TRBJ1-1; D not certain. The CDR3 extends over 17 amino acids. Trimming removed 3 bases from V and 0 bases from J, with 17 bases in between. Germline CDR1 reads LNHNV; CDR2 reads YYDKDF (reference sequence). CDR3 amino acids: CATSRSRGLPMNTEAFF. The CDR3 nucleotides are TGTGCCACCAGCAGGTCCCGCGGGCTACCTATGAACACTGAAGCTTTCTTT.

This chain links TRBV6-5 with TRBJ2-7; D ambiguous. CDR3 size: 12 residues. V lost 10 bases to trimming and J lost 2 bases, with 12 bases between them. CDR1 and CDR2 from the germline V gene are MNHEY and SVGAGI. This chain's CDR3 is CATNRPAYEQYV. The CDR3 nucleotides read TGTGCCACAAACCGTCCGGCCTACGAGCAGTACGTC.

The DNA for the CDR3 is TGCGCCAGCAGCCAAGCTGATCAGGACAGCTATAATTCACCCCTCCACTTT. As protein: CASSQADQDSYNSPLHF. This chain uses TRBV4-1 with TRBJ1-6; a weak D match, TRBD1 (6 bases). In germline, CDR1 is MGHRA, CDR2 YSYEKL. The CDR3 runs 17 residues. V was trimmed by 1 base and J by 3 bases, leaving 13 bases between them.

This clone was detected once. J is TRBJ1-1 and V is TRBV2; D is ambiguous. The length of the CDR3 is 13 residues. V dropped 3 bases and J dropped 10 bases, with 15 bases sitting between them. Germline CDR1 and CDR2: SNHLY and FYNNEI. In DNA, the CDR3 is TGTGCCAGCAGTGACCGGTTGCCCGAGATAGCTTTCTTT. Translation: CASSDRLPEIAFF.

V is TRBV5-6 and J is TRBJ1-2; the D is unclear. CDR3 length: 12 amino acids. The germline V gene has CDR1 SGHDT and CDR2 YYEEEE. With 2 bases removed from V and 4 bases from J, the gap between germline ends came to 6 bases. The CDR3 loop reads CASSLRGYGYTF. The CDR3 DNA is TGTGCCAGCAGCTTACGGGGCTATGGCTACACCTTC.

This clone was counted between two and nine times. This rearrangement joins TRBV6-5 to TRBJ1-5; D not resolved. Germline-derived CDR1 and CDR2 are MNHEY and SVGAGI. The CDR3 length is 15 residues. The V gene lost 5 bases and the J gene lost 3 bases, with 14 bases spanning the gap. DNA for the CDR3: TGTGCCAGCAGTCGCGATATGACCCTCAATCAGCCCCAGCATTTT. It translates to CASSRDMTLNQPQHF.

The chain carries TRBV4-3 and TRBJ2-1; 9 nucleotides match TRBD1. Germline CDR1 and CDR2: LGHNA and YSLEER. This CDR3 spans 15 amino acids. V lost 5 bases to trimming and J lost 0 bases; unmatched junction nucleotides: 2. The CDR3 loop is CASSLGQGSYNEQFF. CDR3 nucleotides: TGCGCCAGCAGCTTGGGACAGGGCTCCTACAATGAGCAGTTCTTC.

CDR3 region: CASSLNRGDQPQHF. The CDR3, as DNA: TGTGCCAGCAGCTTAAACAGGGGGGATCAGCCCCAGCATTTT. The chain has TRBV7-8 and TRBJ1-5, with 8 bases fitting TRBD1. V trimming: 2 bases; J trimming: 5 bases; junction bases outside the gene matches: 2. The CDR3 length is 14 residues. Germline CDR1 and CDR2: SGHVS and FQNEAQ.

The chain uses TRBV23-1 and TRBJ1-5; D might be TRBD1 (5 bases). TRBV23-1 is an ORF, and what it does is uncertain. This CDR3 comprises 19 residues. V shed 7 bases and J shed 0 bases, with 25 bases lying between them. This CDR3 reads CASTGILSPWGYSNQPQHF. The CDR3 DNA follows: TGCGCCAGCACAGGGATCCTGTCCCCCTGGGGCTATAGCAATCAGCCCCAGCATTTT.

This clone appeared once. The V gene is TRBV5-4, the J gene TRBJ2-3; TRBD1 matches at 9 bases. This CDR3 has 18 amino acids. CDR1 and CDR2 from the germline V gene are SGHNT and YYREEE (reference sequence). V was clipped by 0 bases and J by 13 bases; unmatched bases: 21. This CDR3 reads CASSLALSRDRVNTREYF. The CDR3 nucleotides are TGTGCCAGCAGCTTGGCCTTGTCCCGGGACAGGGTCAATACCCGGGAGTATTTT.

The J gene is TRBJ2-3, the V gene TRBV19; TRBD2 is a possible D gene (6 bases). V lost 3 bases, J lost 4 bases, and 14 bases lay in between. CDR1 and CDR2 from the germline V gene are LNHDA and SQIVND (reference sequence). The CDR3 sequence is 15 residues long. CDR3 residues: CASSMEWGGPDTQYF. The CDR3 DNA sequence: TGTGCCAGTAGTATGGAATGGGGAGGCCCAGATACGCAGTATTTT.

The chain recombines TRBV10-3 with TRBJ1-6; D gene uncertain. Trimming took off 2 bases at V and 5 bases at J, with 7 bases between the two ends. CDR1 and CDR2 (germline): ENHRY, SYGVKD. This CDR3 is built from 14 residues. The CDR3 here is CAISEGRNNSPLHF. The CDR3 DNA sequence: TGTGCCATCAGTGAGGGCAGAAATAATTCACCCCTCCACTTT.

This chain uses TRBV9 with TRBJ2-4, with TRBD2 matching over 14 bases. After removal of 3 bases from V and 12 bases from J, the junction contained 14 bases not matched to a gene. Germline-derived CDR1 and CDR2 are SGDLS and YYNGEE. The CDR3 extends over 17 amino acids. CDR3 amino acids: CASSALPGLAGVQAQYF. The CDR3 DNA follows: TGTGCCAGCAGCGCGCTTCCGGGACTAGCGGGAGTACAGGCTCAGTACTTC.

The chain links TRBV4-3 to TRBJ2-1, with a weak D call TRBD2 (6 bases). The V and J ends lost 2 bases and 10 bases respectively, with 15 bases between them. This CDR3 comprises 14 residues. The germline V gene has CDR1 LGHNA and CDR2 YSLEER. CDR3 nucleotides: TGCGCCAGCAGCCAATCCCGGGGGTTCTCGGAGCAGTTCTTC. Translating gives CASSQSRGFSEQFF.

The chain links TRBV5-1 to TRBJ2-1; the D gene is possibly TRBD1 (6 bases). Germline V gene lookup returns CDR1 SGHRS and CDR2 YFSETQ. This CDR3 has 15 amino acids. V was clipped by 4 bases and J by 8 bases, with 19 bases between them. CDR3 bases: TGCGCCAGCAGCCTAACCGGGACAACCGAGGATGAGCAGTTCTTC. Translating gives CASSLTGTTEDEQFF.